Following are 5 T cell receptor beta chains from one sample sequenced in a study of T cells in Graves' hyperthyroidism and ophthalmopathy (dated by TCRdb to the late 2010s). Library method: multiplex PCR. Sequencing was performed on an Illumina HiSeq 2000. Amplification of TCR beta CDR3 regions was carried out from RNA transcripts. The TCR CDR3 was subjected to a first round of RT-PCR using the HTBI primer set and the Qiagen OneStep RT-PCR kit. Starting from the raw public reads, TCRdb applied fastp trimming at Q25, assembled clones with MiXCR and retained in-frame beta chains. Every distinct CDR3 protein forms one entry, paired with its most common genes and DNA. For this sample the table gives 300,000 to 450,000 distinct CDR3 sequences, of which around 16% were detected only once. 25% to 35% of the sample goes to the ten largest clones. The material sequenced was blood. These receptor sequences come from a woman aged 18 to 35 with Graves' hyperthyroidism that later progressed to Graves' ophthalmopathy.

The CDR3 reads CASRPYRGSETQYF. In nucleotides, the CDR3 is TGTGCCAGCAGACCCTACAGGGGAAGCGAGACCCAGTACTTC. The chain joins TRBV6-2 or TRBV6-3 to TRBJ2-5; 7 bases are a match to TRBD1. CDR1 MNHEY and CDR2 SVGEGT come from the germline V gene. This CDR3 region has 14 residues. The trim removed 6 bases at V and 5 bases at J, leaving 9 bases unmatched.

This clonotype was seen a few times. The J gene is TRBJ2-1, the V gene TRBV10-3, with TRBD2 matching over 9 bases. This CDR3 contains 14 residues. V lost 6 bases to trimming and J lost 8 bases; unmatched junction nucleotides: 8. CDR1 and CDR2 from the germline V gene are ENHRY and SYGVKD. CDR3 in DNA: TGTGCCATCAGGGCTAGCGGGATGGGAGATGAGCAGTTCTTC. It codes for CAIRASGMGDEQFF.

Ten or more counts support this clonotype. The chain employs TRBV13 and TRBJ2-1; TRBD2 aligns across 11 bases. The CDR3 runs 16 residues. The germline V gene has CDR1 PRHDT and CDR2 FYEKMQ (reference sequence). The junction had 8 bases not matched to a gene; V was cut back by 4 bases and J by 6 bases. CDR3 sequence: CASSSIAGGPFNEQFF. CDR3 coding DNA: TGTGCCAGCAGCTCGATAGCGGGAGGGCCATTCAATGAGCAGTTCTTC.

This clonotype was observed many times. The chain employs TRBV30 and TRBJ1-2; 7 bases agree with TRBD1. Germline CDR1 GTSNPN, CDR2 SVGIG (reference sequence). This CDR3 contains 16 residues. The J segment lost 5 bases and the V segment lost 0 bases, leaving 12 bases of the junction unmatched. Here the CDR3 reads CAWSVLSFDRDYGYTF. In DNA form, the CDR3 reads TGTGCCTGGAGTGTACTTTCTTTCGACAGGGATTATGGCTACACCTTC.

For this clonotype: Possible read error: a much larger clone is one base away. This sequence joins TRBV15 and TRBJ2-3; TRBD1 matches at 7 bases. This CDR3 has 14 amino acids. Germline assignment: CDR1 LNHNV and CDR2 YYDKDF (reference sequence). V dropped 0 bases and J dropped 8; count of bases not matched to a gene: 5. The CDR3 DNA is TGTGCCACCAGCAGAGAGCAGGGGGTGGGTACGCAGTATTTT. Protein sequence: CATSREQGVGTQYF. Filled out from reference TRBV15 and TRBJ2-3, the complete variable domain reads DAMVIQNPRYQVTQFGKPVTLSCSQTLNHNVMYWYQQKSSQAPKLLFHYYDKDFNNEADTPDNFQSRRPNTSFCFLDIRSPGLGDTAMYLCATSREQGVGTQYFGPGTRLTVL.